These 29 T cell receptor beta chains originate from one sample sequenced in a study of T cell repertoires in cytomegalovirus infection. MiXCR was run by TCRdb on the reads, yielding one entry per CDR3 protein. The sample yields about 530,000 distinct CDR3 sequences, around a quarter seen once. The specimen sequenced was PBMCs. The receptors come from a human donor in good health (CMV status not recorded). Some clones in this sample may be carry-over from other donors' samples.

The V gene is TRBV10-3, the J gene TRBJ1-2; the D is unclear. CDR3 length: 13 amino acids. The germline V gene has CDR1 ENHRY and CDR2 SYGVKD. Trimming removed 4 bases from V and 2 bases from J, with 8 bases in between. CDR3 sequence (DNA): TGTGCCATCAGTGCGGACCGGAACTATGGCTACACCTTC. It translates to CAISADRNYGYTF.

This chain links TRBV19 with TRBJ1-2; TRBD1 might be the D (6 bases). V was clipped by 5 bases and J by 3 bases, with 7 bases between them. CDR3 size: 12 residues. Germline V gives CDR1 LNHDA, CDR2 SQIVND (reference sequence). The DNA of the CDR3 is TGTGCCAGTAGTGCAGGGGACTATGGCTACACCTTC. It encodes CASSAGDYGYTF. The full variable domain, rest sourced from reference TRBV19 and TRBJ1-2, is DGGITQSPKYLFRKEGQNVTLSCEQNLNHDAMYWYRQDPGQGLRLIYYSQIVNDFQKGDIAEGYSVSREKKESFPLTVTSAQKNPTAFYLCASSAGDYGYTFGSGTRLTVV.

This clonotype was recorded a few times. J is TRBJ2-5 and V is TRBV7-2; 8 bases are a match to TRBD2. The V gene end was trimmed by 2 bases and the J gene end by 5 bases; junction bases not matched to a gene: 13. Germline CDR1 and CDR2: SGHTA and FQGNSA. The CDR3 runs to 17 residues. The CDR3: CASSLKVGGRFAETQYF. The CDR3 DNA is TGTGCCAGCAGCTTAAAAGTAGGCGGGAGGTTTGCGGAGACCCAGTACTTC.

V is TRBV7-9 and J is TRBJ1-5; 8 bases are a match to TRBD1. The CDR3 is made up of 13 amino acids. Germline V gene lookup returns CDR1 SEHNR and CDR2 FQNEAQ (reference sequence). Trimming cost V 1 base and J 11 bases; bases outside gene matches: 4. Here the CDR3 reads CASSLGTGKTQHF. The DNA for the CDR3 is TGTGCCAGCAGCTTAGGGACAGGGAAGACCCAGCATTTT. The variable domain in full, with the rest retrieved from reference TRBV7-9 and TRBJ1-5, is DTGVSQNPRHKITKRGQNVTFRCDPISEHNRLYWYRQTLGQGPEFLTYFQNEAQLEKSRLLSDRFSAERPKGSFSTLEIQRTEQGDSAMYLCASSLGTGKTQHFGDGTRLSIL.

The V gene is TRBV6-2 or TRBV6-3, the J gene TRBJ2-7, with 7 positions matching TRBD2. The CDR3 has 15 amino acids. The germline CDR1 and CDR2 sequences are MNHEY and SVGEGT. The trim removed 4 bases at V and 2 bases at J, leaving 8 bases unmatched. DNA of the CDR3: TGTGCCAGCAGTTCTTGGGCCCGGGAGGCCTACGAGCAGTACTTC. Translation gives CASSSWAREAYEQYF.

This clonotype was seen more than once but under ten times. The chain couples TRBV29-1 to TRBJ1-1; unclear D gene. The CDR3 is made up of 12 amino acids. CDR1 is SQVTM, CDR2 ANQGSEA, per germline. V was trimmed by 2 bases and J by 2 bases, leaving 6 bases between them. CDR3 nucleotides: TGCAGCGTTGAAAGGGTAAACACTGAAGCTTTCTTT. Protein sequence: CSVERVNTEAFF.

The chain uses TRBV7-9 and TRBJ2-5, with 8 positions matching TRBD2. The CDR3 is 16 residues long. Trimming cost V 5 bases and J 5 bases; bases outside gene matches: 13. Germline V gives CDR1 SEHNR, CDR2 FQNEAQ (reference sequence). CDR3 in DNA: TGTGCCAGCAGCCCCCGAGCCGGGACTAGGGAGGAGACCCAGTACTTC. It codes for CASSPRAGTREETQYF.

This clonotype has only a few counts. The chain recombines TRBV28 with TRBJ1-6, with D perhaps TRBD1 (5 bases). V lost 6 bases and J lost 0, with 9 bases in between. Germline assignment: CDR1 MDHEN and CDR2 SYDVKM. The CDR3 totals 15 residues. CDR3 nucleotides: TGTGCCAGCAGCGGGGCTAGCTCCTATAATTCACCCCTCCACTTT. Its protein is CASSGASSYNSPLHF.

This chain joins TRBV5-1 and TRBJ1-2; TRBD1 agrees at 7 bases. This CDR3 region has 15 residues. The V and J ends lost 0 bases and 2 bases, in that order; junction bases with no gene match: 4. Germline CDR1 and CDR2: SGHRS and YFSETQ. The CDR3 bases are TGCGCCAGCAGCTTGGAGACAGGGCCAAACTATGGCTACACCTTC. This translates into CASSLETGPNYGYTF. Drawing the rest from reference TRBV5-1 and TRBJ1-2, the complete variable domain is KAGVTQTPRYLIKTRGQQVTLSCSPISGHRSVSWYQQTPGQGLQFLFEYFSETQRNKGNFPGRFSGRQFSNSRSEMNVSTLELGDSALYLCASSLETGPNYGYTFGSGTRLTVV.

This chain uses TRBV24-1 with TRBJ1-1; the D is unclear. Per the germline V gene, CDR1 is KGHDR and CDR2 is SFDVKD. The CDR3 has 11 residues. Between the trimmed V and J ends, which lost 5 bases and 7 bases, there was a span of 7 bases. DNA of the CDR3: TGTGCCACCAGTGCCTCGAATGAAGCTTTCTTT. Amino acid sequence: CATSASNEAFF.

In its sample, this clonotype was seen a few times. The V call is TRBV28, the J call TRBJ2-5; D gene ambiguous. The V end was cut by 6 bases, the J end by 4 bases, with 6 bases between. CDR1 and CDR2 (germline): MDHEN, SYDVKM. This CDR3 comprises 11 residues. The CDR3 nucleotides read TGTGCCAGCAGGACTTTAGAGACCCAGTACTTC. It translates to CASRTLETQYF. Complete variable domain (other parts from reference TRBV28 and TRBJ2-5): DVKVTQSSRYLVKRTGEKVFLECVQDMDHENMFWYRQDPGLGLRLIYFSYDVKMKEKGDIPEGYSVSREKKERFSLILESASTNQTSMYLCASRTLETQYFGPGTRLLVL.

The rearrangement uses TRBV7-9 and TRBJ2-1; D gene ambiguous. Trimming shortened V by 5 bases and J by 10 bases, and 12 bases separated the two germline ends. CDR1 SEHNR and CDR2 FQNEAQ come from the germline V gene (reference sequence). The CDR3 extends over 12 amino acids. CDR3 loop: CASSQIAREQFF. In DNA, the CDR3 is TGTGCCAGCAGCCAAATAGCTAGGGAGCAGTTCTTC.

Only a few counts were recorded for this clonotype. V is TRBV12-3 or TRBV12-4 and J is TRBJ2-1; TRBD2 matches 8 bases. V dropped 6 bases and J dropped 10; count of bases not matched to a gene: 5. There are 12 residues in the CDR3. The DNA for the CDR3 is TGTGCCAGCAGCACGGGGGGGCGGGAGCAGTTCTTC. Its protein is CASSTGGREQFF.

The chain employs TRBV4-3 and TRBJ2-3; TRBD2 aligns across 7 bases. The CDR3 spans 16 residues. Looked up from germline, CDR1 is LGHNA and CDR2 is YSLEER. The V gene end was trimmed by 1 base and the J gene end by 5 bases; junction bases not matched to a gene: 9. CDR3 in amino acids: CASSQVVAGARDTQYF. The CDR3, as DNA: TGCGCCAGCAGCCAAGTCGTGGCGGGAGCGAGAGATACGCAGTATTTT.

This clonotype was observed a handful of times. V gene TRBV7-9 combines with J gene TRBJ2-3; D remains unclear. V lost 4 bases to trimming and J lost 2 bases, with 16 bases between them. CDR1 and CDR2 (germline): SEHNR, FQNEAQ (reference sequence). The CDR3 is 16 amino acids. In nucleotides, the CDR3 is TGTGCCAGCAGCTCCAGCAGCGTTCCGGCCACAGATACGCAGTATTTT. Protein: CASSSSSVPATDTQYF.

The rearrangement joins TRBV7-2 to TRBJ1-2, with D possibly TRBD1 on 6 matching bases. Germline CDR1 SGHTA, CDR2 FQGNSA. This CDR3 has 12 residues. Trimming removed 11 bases at V and 8 bases at J, with 18 bases between. The CDR3 sequence is CAVYRGGGGYTF. The CDR3 DNA reads as TGTGCCGTCTATAGGGGGGGAGGCGGCTACACCTTC.

This clonotype has ten or more counts. The chain combines TRBV5-4 with TRBJ2-3; 7 bases line up with TRBD2. CDR3 length equals 15 residues. Germline V gene data show CDR1 as SGHNT and CDR2 as YYREEE (reference sequence). V gave up 0 bases and J gave up 1 base; unmatched junction bases: 2. CDR3 amino acids: CASSLELAGTDTQYF. The CDR3 bases are TGTGCCAGCAGCTTGGAGCTAGCGGGCACAGATACGCAGTATTTT.

This clonotype was counted at least ten times. The V call is TRBV7-8, the J call TRBJ2-1, with D possibly TRBD1 on 6 matching bases. The V gene's germline CDR1 is SGHVS and CDR2 FQNEAQ. There are 15 residues in the CDR3. V was pared by 2 bases and J by 4 bases, with 12 bases between. DNA for the CDR3: TGTGCCAGCAGCTTAACCCTTACAGGGTACAATGAGCAGTTCTTC. Its protein is CASSLTLTGYNEQFF. Filled out from reference TRBV7-8 and TRBJ2-1, the complete variable domain reads GAGVSQSPRYKVAKRGQDVALRCDPISGHVSLFWYQQALGQGPEFLTYFQNEAQLDKSGLPSDRFFAERPEGSVSTLKIQRTQQEDSAVYLCASSLTLTGYNEQFFGPGTRLTVL.

The V gene is TRBV5-1, the J gene TRBJ1-1, with 7 bases identical to TRBD1. Germline values: CDR1 SGHRS, CDR2 YFSETQ. This CDR3 region has 14 residues. J was trimmed by 6 bases and V by 4 bases; bases with no gene match: 9. Here the CDR3 DNA reads TGCGCCAGCAGCCATAACAGGGGAGGTGCTGAAGCTTTCTTT. Its protein product is CASSHNRGGAEAFF. Using reference TRBV5-1 and TRBJ1-1 for the parts outside the CDR3, the full variable domain is KAGVTQTPRYLIKTRGQQVTLSCSPISGHRSVSWYQQTPGQGLQFLFEYFSETQRNKGNFPGRFSGRQFSNSRSEMNVSTLELGDSALYLCASSHNRGGAEAFFGQGTRLTVV.

This clonotype has more than one count but fewer than ten. The genes are TRBV7-9 and TRBJ1-2, with unresolved D. Trimming left V 3 bases short and J 0 bases short, with 8 bases between. Germline V CDR1 and CDR2: SEHNR, FQNEAQ (reference sequence). The CDR3 loop spans 14 amino acids. The CDR3 sequence: CASSFRTSNYGYTF. CDR3 coding DNA: TGTGCCAGCAGCTTCAGGACCTCTAACTATGGCTACACCTTC.

This clonotype was counted between two and nine times. The chain employs TRBV12-3 or TRBV12-4 and TRBJ1-1; 9 bases match TRBD1. The CDR3 is 17 residues long. With V trimmed by 7 bases and J by 0 bases, 12 bases remained unmatched. The CDR3 nucleotides are TGTGCCAGCAATAAACAGGGGGCGCAGAGCTTGAACACTGAAGCTTTCTTT. This encodes CASNKQGAQSLNTEAFF.

CDR3 nucleotide sequence: TGTGCCAGCAGCAGGGTATCGGGGGGCCCCGGGGAGCTGTTTTTT. Amino acids: CASSRVSGGPGELFF. The V call is TRBV12-3 or TRBV12-4, the J call TRBJ2-2, with D maybe TRBD2 (7 bases). The CDR3 consists of 15 residues. The V end was cut by 6 bases, the J end by 6 bases, with 17 bases between.

The V and J genes are TRBV11-2 and TRBJ1-3; D remains ambiguous. The CDR3 is made up of 15 amino acids. Germline assignment: CDR1 SGHAT and CDR2 FQNNGV. Deletions cut 3 bases from V and 3 bases from J, with 12 bases between. The CDR3 sequence is CASSFWVSGGNTIYF. In nucleotides, the CDR3 is TGTGCCAGCAGCTTCTGGGTATCAGGTGGAAACACCATATATTTT.

This clonotype came up a few times. The chain recombines TRBV20-1 with TRBJ2-3, with D unresolved. V was shortened by 0 bases and J by 2 bases, with 6 bases between the two germline ends. The length of the CDR3 is 13 residues. Germline loops: CDR1 DFQATT, CDR2 SNEGSKA (reference sequence). This CDR3 reads CSARDVPTDTQYF. DNA for the CDR3: TGCAGTGCTAGAGATGTCCCCACAGATACGCAGTATTTT.

This chain links TRBV27 with TRBJ2-2, with 7 bases that match TRBD1. Trimming removed 8 bases from V and 0 bases from J; junction bases left unmatched: 3. CDR3 length: 14 residues. Germline V gene lookup returns CDR1 MNHEY and CDR2 SMNVEV (reference sequence). The CDR3 sequence is CASSRGPNTGELFF. The CDR3 DNA follows: TGTGCCAGCTCGAGGGGGCCGAACACCGGGGAGCTGTTTTTT.

This clonotype was counted many times. The chain recombines TRBV7-2 with TRBJ2-1, with TRBD2 matching over 10 bases. The CDR3 consists of 15 residues. Losses at the gene ends were 5 bases for V and 8 bases for J; bases not matched to a gene: 9. From germline, CDR1 is SGHTA and CDR2 FQGNSA. The CDR3 nucleotides read TGTGCCAGCAGCGATCTAGCGGGAGTGGGGTATGAGCAGTTCTTC. It translates to CASSDLAGVGYEQFF.

In this sample, this clonotype turned up a few times. V usage is TRBV6-5 and J usage is TRBJ1-3; D is unresolved. The CDR3 runs to 15 residues. CDR1 is MNHEY and CDR2 is SVGAGI in the germline V gene. V was shortened by 0 bases and J by 2 bases, with 8 bases between the two germline ends. For the CDR3, the DNA is TGTGCCAGCAGTTACTCGAAAGGGACTGGAAACACCATATATTTT. Translation gives CASSYSKGTGNTIYF.

There are a few counts of this clonotype. The rearrangement joins TRBV6-2 or TRBV6-3 to TRBJ2-1; 8 nucleotides match TRBD2. The CDR3 has 16 residues. J lost 9 bases, V lost 1 base, and 11 bases had no gene match. The V gene's germline CDR1 is MNHEY and CDR2 SVGEGT. The DNA of the CDR3 is TGTGCCAGCAGTTACTTTGGGACTAGGACGGTCAGTGAGCAGTTCTTC. Translation: CASSYFGTRTVSEQFF.

This clonotype has at least ten counts. The chain has TRBV7-9 and TRBJ2-5; maybe TRBD1 (5 bases). From germline, CDR1 is SEHNR and CDR2 FQNEAQ (reference sequence). V was shortened by 2 bases and J by 7 bases, with 8 bases between the two germline ends. The length of the CDR3 is 12 residues. The CDR3 sequence: CASSLSGATQYF. The CDR3 DNA follows: TGTGCCAGCAGCTTAAGTGGGGCGACCCAGTACTTC.